Listed below are T cell receptor beta chains from one sample, sequenced in a study of control samples from healthy donors and cancer patients. Clones were read by immunoSEQ multiplex PCR, and TCRdb kept only the in-frame ones, dropping some. The sample table sets out about 190,000 clones. Sequenced: blood. The receptors shown here come from a woman younger than 45 in good health. Each CDR3 is given with its conserved first and last residue.

J gene: TRBJ2-2
V gene: TRBV28
CDR3 protein: CASRVGGLNTGELFF

J gene: TRBJ2-1
V gene: TRBV24-1
CDR3 protein: CATSDGGRWNEQFF

J gene: TRBJ1-6
V gene: TRBV30
CDR3 protein: CAWSPGTGGSPLHF

J gene: TRBJ1-5
V gene: TRBV12-3/TRBV12-4
CDR3 protein: CASSHPKEPQHF

J gene: TRBJ1-5
V gene: TRBV2
CDR3 protein: CASSIRTPQHF

J gene: TRBJ1-4
V gene: TRBV6-5
CDR3 protein: CASSNDYRGSEKLFF

J gene: TRBJ2-7
V gene: TRBV9
CDR3 protein: CASRASGTKVVHEQYF

J gene: TRBJ2-5
V gene: TRBV25-1
CDR3 protein: CASSELHGWGEPETQYF

J gene: TRBJ1-4
V gene: TRBV7-2
CDR3 protein: CASSLLENEKLFF

J gene: TRBJ1-5
V gene: TRBV27
CDR3 protein: CASSSDQPQHF

J gene: TRBJ2-2
V gene: TRBV4-1
CDR3 protein: CASSRNVYGGNTGELFF

J gene: TRBJ2-7
V gene: TRBV7-2
CDR3 protein: CASSLIPAYEQYF

J gene: TRBJ1-6
V gene: TRBV30
CDR3 protein: CAWAKGQGNSPLHF

J gene: TRBJ2-7
V gene: TRBV7-2
CDR3 protein: CASSLWDYEQYF

J gene: TRBJ1-4
V gene: TRBV5-6
CDR3 protein: CASSLYRPPGKLFF

J gene: TRBJ2-7
V gene: TRBV7-9
CDR3 protein: CASSSLWGEEQYF

J gene: TRBJ2-2
V gene: TRBV19
CDR3 protein: CASPHFNHAGTWVLANTGELFF

J gene: TRBJ1-5
V gene: TRBV5-1
CDR3 protein: CASSLGTGVQPQHF

J gene: TRBJ1-2
V gene: TRBV6-5
CDR3 protein: CASSYSISAGIYGYTF

J gene: TRBJ2-5
V gene: TRBV12-3/TRBV12-4
CDR3 protein: CASGSTGQETQYF

J gene: TRBJ1-3
V gene: TRBV15
CDR3 protein: CATSRDSSRSGNTIYF

J gene: TRBJ1-1
V gene: TRBV2
CDR3 protein: CASSVLGLQFGSYTEAFF

J gene: TRBJ2-7
V gene: TRBV28
CDR3 protein: CASSFSPWFTEVYEQYF

J gene: TRBJ2-1
V gene: TRBV7-9
CDR3 protein: CASSGLGQYNEQFF

J gene: TRBJ1-1
V gene: TRBV5-1
CDR3 protein: CASSFIRRSEAFF

J gene: TRBJ2-1
V gene: TRBV4-1
CDR3 protein: CASSRTSGVNEQFF

J gene: TRBJ1-2
V gene: TRBV27
CDR3 protein: CASSLGTPTNYGYTF

J gene: TRBJ2-5
V gene: TRBV6-5
CDR3 protein: CASSLTRTSSQTQYF

J gene: TRBJ2-7
V gene: TRBV19
CDR3 protein: CASSVTTGLYYEQYF

J gene: TRBJ1-2
V gene: TRBV6-5
CDR3 protein: CASSYDKTGIYGYTF

J gene: TRBJ2-7
V gene: TRBV2
CDR3 protein: CASSEGLAKGEQYF

J gene: TRBJ1-1
V gene: TRBV6-2/TRBV6-3
CDR3 protein: CASSSQGTEAFF

J gene: TRBJ2-7
V gene: TRBV6-1
CDR3 protein: CASSEDDRRGYEQYF

J gene: TRBJ2-4
V gene: TRBV7-2
CDR3 protein: CASSLWTGGVQNIQYF

J gene: TRBJ2-7
V gene: TRBV3-1/TRBV3-2
CDR3 protein: CASSLRILERGGEQYF

J gene: TRBJ1-2
V gene: TRBV3-1/TRBV3-2
CDR3 protein: CASSQDNGSGQLYYGYTF

J gene: TRBJ2-7
V gene: TRBV7-8
CDR3 protein: CASREQGKQYF

J gene: TRBJ2-5
V gene: TRBV4-2
CDR3 protein: CASSPTSGGAETQYF

J gene: TRBJ1-5
V gene: TRBV10-1
CDR3 protein: CASRKQGKDQPQHF

J gene: TRBJ1-3
V gene: TRBV5-6
CDR3 protein: CASSWGHFSGNTIYF

J gene: TRBJ1-1
V gene: TRBV29-1
CDR3 protein: CSVEVHQMNTEAFF

J gene: TRBJ2-7
V gene: TRBV10-1
CDR3 protein: CASSVQPSYEQYF

J gene: TRBJ2-5
V gene: TRBV27
CDR3 protein: CASSLIPLRLSSGGAFETQYF

J gene: TRBJ2-5
V gene: TRBV27
CDR3 protein: CASSLEAGVQETQYF

J gene: TRBJ2-7
V gene: TRBV4-3
CDR3 protein: CASSPGTGNGYEQYF

J gene: TRBJ2-5
V gene: TRBV7-2
CDR3 protein: CASSLRTSGGETQYF

J gene: TRBJ2-1
V gene: TRBV5-1
CDR3 protein: CASSRSGGAYNEQFF

J gene: TRBJ1-5
V gene: TRBV28
CDR3 protein: CASSGTGFHNQPQHF

J gene: TRBJ1-6
V gene: TRBV2
CDR3 protein: CASRTRAVGTKNSPLHF

J gene: TRBJ1-1
V gene: TRBV3-1/TRBV3-2
CDR3 protein: CASSPRGRRMNTEAFF